These 11 T cell receptor beta chains originate from one sample sequenced in a study of identical twins. Using its own MiXCR run on the 5' RACE reads, TCRdb lists one record per CDR3 protein. The repertoire holds about 790,000 distinct CDR3 sequences, with roughly 20% as singletons. These data also formed part of another study, on T cells expressing NK-cell markers.

The sequenced material came from PBMCs. The receptors come from a woman between 18 and 29 years old in good health.

The J gene is TRBJ2-1, the V gene TRBV2, with 12 positions matching TRBD2. The CDR3 has 12 residues. The ends lost 6 bases at V and 13 bases at J; junction bases unmatched: 4. Per the germline V gene, CDR1 is SNHLY and CDR2 is FYNNEI. The CDR3 bases are TGTGCCAGCAGCCGACTAGCGGGAGACCAGTTCTTC. Protein product: CASSRLAGDQFF. Based on the CDR3 plus reference TRBV2 and TRBJ2-1, the full variable domain is EPEVTQTPSHQVTQMGQEVILRCVPISNHLYFYWYRQILGQKVEFLVSFYNNEISEKSEIFDDQFSVERPDGSNFTLKIRSTKLEDSAMYFCASSRLAGDQFFGPGTRLTVL.

This clonotype occurred a few times. The gene calls are TRBV30 and TRBJ2-1; D ambiguous. CDR1 GTSNPN and CDR2 SVGIG come from the germline V gene (reference sequence). The CDR3 contains 11 residues. The germline V and J ends were trimmed by 2 bases and 9 bases, with 8 bases remaining between them. The CDR3 loop is CAWSSVVEQFF. The CDR3 DNA sequence: TGTGCCTGGAGTTCGGTCGTTGAGCAGTTCTTC.

The chain is built from TRBV5-4 and TRBJ1-1; D may be TRBD1 (5 bases). The CDR3 is 13 residues long. Trimming cost V 4 bases and J 7 bases, with 14 bases left between them. The germline gives CDR1 SGHNT, CDR2 YYREEE (reference sequence). The CDR3 coding sequence is TGTGCCAGCAGCCCGGGGCTTGATGGTGAAGCTTTCTTT. This sequence encodes CASSPGLDGEAFF.

In its sample, this clonotype was seen a few times. The chain uses TRBV6-1 and TRBJ2-3; D possibly corresponds to TRBD2 (6 bases). The CDR3 sequence is 14 residues long. The germline CDR1 and CDR2 sequences are MNHNS and SASEGT. V lost 6 bases, J lost 6 bases, and 16 bases lay in between. The CDR3 nucleotides read TGTGCCAGCAGGATCTTTTCTAGCGCCGATACGCAGTATTTT. It yields the protein CASRIFSSADTQYF.

This clonotype turned up a few times. CDR3 sequence: CSAGGETGLLEQYF. The CDR3 DNA sequence: TGCAGTGCTGGTGGGGAGACAGGGCTTCTCGAGCAGTACTTC. J is TRBJ2-7 and V is TRBV20-1; 7 nucleotides match TRBD1. Trimming removed 5 bases from V and 6 bases from J; junction bases left unmatched: 13. The CDR3 consists of 14 residues. The germline gives CDR1 DFQATT, CDR2 SNEGSKA (reference sequence).

This clonotype was detected a few times. This sequence joins TRBV5-1 and TRBJ2-1; D ambiguous. Per the germline V gene, CDR1 is SGHRS and CDR2 is YFSETQ. V dropped 0 bases and J dropped 7 bases, with 8 bases sitting between them. The CDR3 contains 13 residues. The CDR3 spells CASSLVFENEQFF. CDR3 DNA sequence: TGCGCCAGCAGCTTGGTTTTCGAAAATGAGCAGTTCTTC.

V and J are TRBV20-1 and TRBJ1-1; 8 bases match TRBD1. V gave up 2 bases and J gave up 6 bases; unmatched junction bases: 8. Germline lookup yields CDR1 DFQATT and CDR2 SNEGSKA (reference sequence). CDR3 length: 14 amino acids. CDR3 sequence: CSARPSDREAEAFF. In nucleotides, the CDR3 is TGCAGTGCTAGACCCTCGGACAGGGAGGCTGAAGCTTTCTTT.

This clonotype appeared once. CDR3 nucleotides: TGTGCCAGCAGCCCCGTACGCCGGGGCACTGAAGCTTTCTTT. Its protein product is CASSPVRRGTEAFF. The chain has TRBV12-3 or TRBV12-4 and TRBJ1-1; D is undetermined. The CDR3 length is 14 residues. The V and J ends lost 6 bases and 4 bases respectively, with 15 bases between them.

The chain has TRBV13 and TRBJ2-1; D is tentatively TRBD1 or TRBD2 (6 bases each). From germline, CDR1 is PRHDT and CDR2 FYEKMQ (reference sequence). This CDR3 has 16 amino acids. V was trimmed by 4 bases and J by 7 bases, leaving 20 bases between them. CDR3 sequence: CASSSGGGPSRNEQFF. The CDR3 bases are TGTGCCAGCAGCTCCGGAGGGGGGCCTTCGAGGAATGAGCAGTTCTTC.

The V and J genes are TRBV5-4 and TRBJ2-3; D remains ambiguous. CDR1 and CDR2 from the germline V gene are SGHNT and YYREEE (reference sequence). CDR3 size: 14 residues. With 1 base removed from V and 3 bases from J, the gap between germline ends came to 9 bases. CDR3 region: CASSLIDRTDTQYF. DNA for the CDR3: TGTGCCAGCAGCTTGATAGATCGGACAGATACGCAGTATTTT.

This clonotype was observed a handful of times. The chain links TRBV9 to TRBJ2-4; D is ambiguous. CDR1 and CDR2 (germline): SGDLS, YYNGEE. V shed 4 bases and J shed 7 bases, with 12 bases lying between them. The length of the CDR3 is 13 residues. In nucleotides, the CDR3 is TGTGCCAGCAGCACCGGCCAGTTGAACATTCAGTACTTC. Its protein is CASSTGQLNIQYF.